The 25 T cell receptor beta chains given below trace back to one sample, sequenced in a study of blood T cell repertoires in COVID-19. The repertoire was sequenced with immunoSEQ multiplex PCR; TCRdb's copy has only in-frame clones and lacks some. The table includes about 60,000 clones, more than 85% detected once. The sample comprised peripheral blood. All receptors come from a man aged 60 to 75 with acute or convalescent COVID-19.

The rearrangement joins TRBV7-3 to TRBJ2-2; the D gene is possibly TRBD1 (5 bases). Trimming took 3 bases from V and 8 from J, leaving 7 bases between them. Per the germline V gene, CDR1 is SGHTA and CDR2 is FQGTGA. This CDR3 is built from 12 residues. The chain's CDR3 is CASSFNRGELFF. The CDR3, as DNA: TGTGCCAGCAGCTTCAACAGGGGGGAGCTGTTTTTT. Full variable domain (remainder filled in from reference TRBV7-3 and TRBJ2-2): GAGVSQTPSNKVTEKGKYVELRCDPISGHTALYWYRQSLGQGPEFLIYFQGTGAADDSGLPNDRFFAVRPEGSVSTLKIQRTERGDSAVYLCASSFNRGELFFGEGSRLTVL.

The gene calls are TRBV28 and TRBJ2-1; D perhaps matches TRBD1 (6 bases). Germline V gives CDR1 MDHEN, CDR2 SYDVKM. The V and J ends lost 3 bases and 14 bases respectively, with 14 bases between them. The CDR3 consists of 12 residues. CDR3 in DNA: TGTGCCAGCAGTTTGTTATGGACAGCAAAGTTCTTC. This sequence encodes CASSLLWTAKFF.

This chain joins TRBV19 and TRBJ1-5; 8 bases align to TRBD1. V lost 2 bases to trimming and J lost 3 bases; unmatched junction nucleotides: 6. Germline lookup yields CDR1 LNHDA and CDR2 SQIVND (reference sequence). The CDR3 length is 16 residues. This CDR3 is CASSISKDRVNQPQHF. The CDR3 region has the DNA TGTGCCAGTAGTATATCGAAGGACAGGGTCAATCAGCCCCAGCATTTT.

The chain is built from TRBV5-1 and TRBJ1-3; 8 nucleotides line up with TRBD1. The CDR3 is 15 amino acids. Germline V CDR1 and CDR2: SGHRS, YFSETQ. With V trimmed by 0 bases and J by 3 bases, 2 bases remained unmatched. Here the CDR3 DNA reads TGCGCCAGCAGCTTGGACGGACAGGGTGGAAACACCATATATTTT. Translating gives CASSLDGQGGNTIYF.

The chain carries TRBV5-4 and TRBJ2-3, with D tentatively TRBD2 (6 bases). The CDR3 is 15 residues long. The V end was cut by 0 bases, the J end by 2 bases, with 10 bases between. Germline V gene sequence: CDR1 SGHNT, CDR2 YYREEE (reference sequence). In DNA, the CDR3 is TGTGCCAGCAGCTTGGGGGGGACTGTCACAGATACGCAGTATTTT. The encoded protein is CASSLGGTVTDTQYF.

The rearrangement joins TRBV6-5 to TRBJ2-2; D may be TRBD2 (5 bases). The germline V gene has CDR1 MNHEY and CDR2 SVGAGI. The V end lost 10 bases, the J end lost 1 base, and 13 bases lay between the germline ends. The CDR3 spans 14 residues. The CDR3 region has the DNA TGTGCCATCCGGGAACTCCAGAACACCGGGGAGCTGTTTTTT. Translating gives CAIRELQNTGELFF.

The chain employs TRBV27 and TRBJ2-2, with 8 positions matching TRBD2. This CDR3 is 17 amino acids long. Germline values: CDR1 MNHEY, CDR2 SMNVEV (reference sequence). The junction had 11 bases not matched to a gene; V was cut back by 1 base and J by 7 bases. The CDR3 here is CASSLWGPGGQGGELFF. The CDR3, as DNA: TGTGCCAGCAGTTTATGGGGGCCGGGAGGGCAGGGCGGGGAGCTGTTTTTT.

This clone was observed a handful of times. V is TRBV28 and J is TRBJ1-2, with TRBD1 identical over 9 bases. V gave up 6 bases and J gave up 4 bases; unmatched junction bases: 6. This CDR3 region has 14 residues. CDR1 and CDR2 from the germline V gene are MDHEN and SYDVKM. The CDR3, as DNA: TGTGCCAGCAGAACGGGACAGGGACTCTATGGCTACACCTTC. Translation gives CASRTGQGLYGYTF.

The chain recombines TRBV3-1 (or the pseudogene TRBV3-2) with TRBJ2-1; D is undetermined. The CDR3 contains 13 residues. Trimming removed 1 base at V and 9 bases at J, with 10 bases between. The germline CDR1 and CDR2 sequences are LGHDT and YNNKEL (reference sequence). CDR3 sequence reads: CASSQAPGREQFF. Here the CDR3 DNA reads TGTGCCAGCAGCCAAGCCCCAGGCCGTGAGCAGTTCTTC.

The CDR3 protein is CASGRDSGELFF. CDR3 nucleotides: TGTGCTAGTGGCCGGGACAGCGGGGAGCTGTTTTTT. The chain uses TRBV12-5 and TRBJ2-2; TRBD1 matches at 7 bases. With V trimmed by 6 bases and J by 7 bases, 2 bases remained unmatched. CDR1 and CDR2 (germline): LGHNT, FRNRAP. CDR3 size: 12 residues. The entire variable domain, with the rest obtained from reference TRBV12-5 and TRBJ2-2, is as follows: DARVTQTPRHKVTEMGQEVTMRCQPILGHNTVFWYRQTMMQGLELLAYFRNRAPLDDSGMPKDRFSAEMPDATLATLKIQPSEPRDSAVYFCASGRDSGELFFGEGSRLTVL.

In its sample, this clone was seen once. The rearrangement links TRBV5-5 to TRBJ1-5; D might be TRBD1 (6 bases). This CDR3 comprises 15 residues. The germline CDR1 and CDR2 sequences are SGHKS and YYEKEE (reference sequence). Deletions cut 0 bases from V and 5 bases from J, with 12 bases between. The CDR3 here is CASSLEGRGDQPQHF. CDR3 nucleotide sequence: TGTGCCAGCAGCTTGGAGGGCAGGGGAGATCAGCCCCAGCATTTT.

V is TRBV10-3 and J is TRBJ2-3, with D perhaps matching TRBD1 (6 bases). The ends were cut back, 7 bases at V and 2 bases at J, with 19 bases in the middle. Germline V gene data show CDR1 as ENHRY and CDR2 as SYGVKD. The CDR3 totals 16 residues. CDR3 region: CAINFGGQRPTDTQYF. The CDR3 region has the DNA TGTGCCATCAATTTCGGTGGACAGCGGCCCACAGATACGCAGTATTTT.

The chain employs TRBV9 and TRBJ1-1, with TRBD1 matching 9 bases. Germline lookup yields CDR1 SGDLS and CDR2 YYNGEE. V was pared by 4 bases and J by 5 bases, with 3 bases of the junction left unmatched. The CDR3 loop spans 13 amino acids. CDR3 loop: CASSTGQGTEAFF. CDR3 coding DNA: TGTGCCAGCAGCACAGGACAGGGGACTGAAGCTTTCTTT.

The J gene is TRBJ1-2, the V gene TRBV4-1; perhaps TRBD1 as D (6 bases). This CDR3 comprises 16 residues. Germline V gives CDR1 MGHRA, CDR2 YSYEKL. V shed 3 bases and J shed 2 bases, with 16 bases lying between them. CDR3: CASSQGGASGNYGYTF. In nucleotides, the CDR3 is TGCGCCAGCAGCCAGGGGGGGGCATCTGGGAACTATGGCTACACCTTC.

This sequence joins TRBV4-2 and TRBJ2-1; TRBD2 agrees at 12 bases. V lost 1 base to trimming and J lost 7 bases; unmatched junction nucleotides: 8. In germline, CDR1 is LGHNA, CDR2 YNFKEQ. The CDR3 loop spans 17 amino acids. The CDR3 region has the DNA TGTGCCAGCAGCCAAGGCCCGGGACTAGCGGGTCTTAATGAGCAGTTCTTC. The encoded protein is CASSQGPGLAGLNEQFF.

For the CDR3, the DNA is TGTGCCTGGGACAGGGGGAGTAGCTACACCTTC. It specifies CAWDRGSSYTF. This chain connects TRBV30 to TRBJ1-2, with TRBD1 matching 9 bases. The CDR3 runs 11 residues. The junction had 4 bases not matched to a gene; V was cut back by 5 bases and J by 9 bases. Looked up from germline, CDR1 is GTSNPN and CDR2 is SVGIG (reference sequence).

The CDR3 here is CASNLLAGKTDTQYF. CDR3 in DNA: TGTGCCAGCAACCTACTAGCGGGGAAGACAGATACGCAGTATTTT. The V gene is TRBV9, the J gene TRBJ2-3; 10 positions agree with TRBD2. CDR3 length: 15 residues. Germline V gene sequence: CDR1 SGDLS, CDR2 YYNGEE. J lost 3 bases, V lost 6 bases, and 7 bases had no gene match.

The gene calls are TRBV2 and TRBJ2-2; D is ambiguous. V was trimmed by 6 bases and J by 7 bases, leaving 15 bases between them. The CDR3 extends over 14 amino acids. Germline lookup yields CDR1 SNHLY and CDR2 FYNNEI. This chain's CDR3 is CASSLLTVGGELFF. Here the CDR3 DNA reads TGTGCCAGCAGCCTACTAACGGTGGGCGGGGAGCTGTTTTTT.

The CDR3 spells CASSIPTDRGLRNQPQHF. Written as DNA, the CDR3 is TGTGCCAGTAGTATACCTACCGACAGGGGATTGCGCAATCAGCCCCAGCATTTT. V and J are TRBV19 and TRBJ1-5; 8 nucleotides line up with TRBD1. CDR3 length equals 18 residues. The V segment lost 2 bases and the J segment 2 bases; nucleotides outside the gene matches: 11. CDR1 LNHDA and CDR2 SQIVND come from the germline V gene (reference sequence).

The sample holds a few counts of this clone. The CDR3 DNA sequence: TGCAGCGCCGAGGTGGGACTAGCGGAAAATGAGCAGTTCTTC. Translated: CSAEVGLAENEQFF. The V gene is TRBV29-1, the J gene TRBJ2-1; 11 bases are shared with TRBD2. This CDR3 comprises 14 residues. V was pared by 7 bases and J by 7 bases, with 9 bases of the junction left unmatched. Per germline, CDR1 SQVTM and CDR2 ANQGSEA.

The V gene is TRBV11-1, the J gene TRBJ2-7, with D possibly matching TRBD1 (5 bases). The germline V gene has CDR1 SGHAT and CDR2 FQDESV (reference sequence). The V and J ends lost 1 base and 1 base respectively, with 14 bases between them. The length of the CDR3 is 16 residues. The DNA for the CDR3 is TGTGCCAGCAGCTTAGAGGGGTTCGGATCTTCCTACGAGCAGTACTTC. This encodes CASSLEGFGSSYEQYF.

This chain links TRBV5-6 with TRBJ2-4, with TRBD1 matching over 7 bases. The V segment lost 0 bases and the J segment 6 bases; nucleotides outside the gene matches: 6. The V gene's germline CDR1 is SGHDT and CDR2 YYEEEE. This CDR3 region has 15 residues. CDR3 bases: TGTGCCAGCAGCTTGGAGACAGGGTCCAGAAACATTCAGTACTTC. Translation: CASSLETGSRNIQYF.

Here the CDR3 reads CASSLVDQPQHF. Here the CDR3 DNA reads TGTGCCAGCAGTTTAGTCGATCAGCCCCAGCATTTT. The rearrangement links TRBV28 to TRBJ1-5; no clear D. Trimming removed 2 bases from V and 5 bases from J, with 4 bases in between. From germline, CDR1 is MDHEN and CDR2 SYDVKM. There are 12 residues in the CDR3.

V is TRBV2 and J is TRBJ1-5; TRBD1 is a possible D gene (5 bases). Germline CDR1 reads SNHLY; CDR2 reads FYNNEI. The CDR3 loop spans 15 amino acids. The ends were cut back, 7 bases at V and 4 bases at J, with 17 bases in the middle. The CDR3 DNA reads as TGTGCCAGCAAATTCGAGACCGGGGGAAATCAGCCCCAGCATTTT. Translating gives CASKFETGGNQPQHF.

This chain links TRBV9 with TRBJ2-7; 8 nucleotides align to TRBD1. The J segment lost 3 bases and the V segment lost 4 bases, leaving 6 bases of the junction unmatched. There are 14 residues in the CDR3. Germline loops: CDR1 SGDLS, CDR2 YYNGEE. The CDR3 coding sequence is TGTGCCAGCAGCCCGGGGACAGGATTCTACGAGCAGTACTTC. Its protein is CASSPGTGFYEQYF.